This is a list of T cell receptor beta chains from one sample in a study of T cell changes during pregnancy in multiple sclerosis. The assay was immunoSEQ multiplex PCR, and TCRdb's table has in-frame clones only and misses some. Of around 69,000 clones in the sample, more than 80% were seen once. Sequencing used peripheral blood, obtained in the second trimester of pregnancy. The receptors shown here come from a female donor in good health, enrolled as a control in a pregnancy study. CDR3s include the opening cysteine and the closing phenylalanine or tryptophan. Fields, in order: D gene, clone size, V gene, J gene, CDR3 protein, CDR3 DNA. A D gene is named only where the DNA matches it firmly. Not all rows give a size; the values are once, few, many and, for expanded clones, a class.

-,once,TRBV5-1,TRBJ1-1,CASSLTGLAEAFF,TGCGCCAGCAGCTTGACGGGGTTGGCTGAAGCTTTCTTT
-,-,TRBV4-3,TRBJ2-1,CASSQDWPGVDEQFF,TGCGCCAGCAGCCAAGATTGGCCGGGGGTAGATGAGCAGTTCTTC
TRBD1,-,TRBV6-1,TRBJ1-6,CASSDTGGASPLHF,TGTGCCAGCAGTGACACAGGGGGGGCTTCACCCCTCCACTTT
-,-,TRBV7-9,TRBJ2-1,CASSSSGGTGQFF,TGTGCCAGCAGCTCTAGCGGCGGGACAGGGCAGTTCTTC
TRBD1,-,TRBV9,TRBJ1-6,CASSAGTGGNSPLHF,TGTGCCAGCAGCGCCGGAACAGGGGGGAATTCACCCCTCCACTTT
TRBD1,-,TRBV4-2,TRBJ1-2,CASSHEQGNYGYTF,TGTGCCAGCAGCCACGAACAGGGGAACTATGGCTACACCTTC
-,-,TRBV9,TRBJ1-5,CASSVTGNSNQPQHF,TGTGCCAGCAGCGTTACAGGTAATAGCAATCAGCCCCAGCATTTT
-,-,TRBV18,TRBJ1-5,CASSPDRNQPQHF,TGTGCCAGCTCACCAGACAGAAATCAGCCCCAGCATTTT
TRBD1,-,TRBV6-6,TRBJ2-4,CAISTGLAKNIQYF,TGTGCCATTTCGACAGGGCTAGCCAAAAACATTCAGTACTTC
TRBD2,-,TRBV9,TRBJ2-1,CASSLSGGSSYNEQFF,TGTGCCAGCAGCTTAAGCGGGGGCAGCTCCTACAATGAGCAGTTCTTC
-,-,TRBV7-3,TRBJ1-2,CASSPRGGASYGYTF,TGTGCCAGCAGCCCAAGGGGGGGGGCGTCTTATGGCTACACCTTC
TRBD1,-,TRBV7-3,TRBJ1-2,CASSPTGTGVGGYTF,TGTGCCAGCAGCCCCACCGGGACAGGGGTTGGTGGCTACACCTTC
-,once,TRBV29-1,TRBJ1-1,CSVGTESSTFF,TGCAGCGTTGGAACTGAGAGCTCTACTTTCTTT